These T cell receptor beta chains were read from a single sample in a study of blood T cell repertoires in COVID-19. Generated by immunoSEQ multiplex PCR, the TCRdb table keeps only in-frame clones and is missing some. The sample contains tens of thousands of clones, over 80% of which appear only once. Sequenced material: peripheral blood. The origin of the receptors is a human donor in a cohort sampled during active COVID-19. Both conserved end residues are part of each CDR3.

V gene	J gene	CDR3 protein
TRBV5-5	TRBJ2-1	CASSLVLVLSGTDEQFF
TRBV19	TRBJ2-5	CASRRSGEETQYF
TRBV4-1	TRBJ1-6	CASSQAQAGTIYSPLHF
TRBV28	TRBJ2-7	CASRPPGTVHEQYF
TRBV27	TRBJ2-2	CASSFQTGNTGELFF
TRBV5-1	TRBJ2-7	CASSLGIRRGSYEQYF
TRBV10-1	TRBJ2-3	CASSRDRFTDTQYF
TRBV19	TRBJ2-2	CASSPSPGSNTGELFF
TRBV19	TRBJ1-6	CASSRGGQGYSPLHF
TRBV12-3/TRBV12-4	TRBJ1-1	CASSFFATGVAFF
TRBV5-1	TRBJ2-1	CASSLVTSGSYNEQFF
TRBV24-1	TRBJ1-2	CATSDLGGQLNYGYTF
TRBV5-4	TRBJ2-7	CASSLGQGTLGEQYF
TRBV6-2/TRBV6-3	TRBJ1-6	CASSPGTGGSSPLHF
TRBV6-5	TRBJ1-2	CASRSETYGYTF
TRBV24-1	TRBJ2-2	CATSGRVPGELFF
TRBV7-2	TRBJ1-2	CASSLAQGSYGYTF
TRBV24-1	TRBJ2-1	CATSDPRGAGNEQFF
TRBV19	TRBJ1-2	CASSRTGWSNYGYTF
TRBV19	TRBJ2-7	CASSKGQGAYEQYF
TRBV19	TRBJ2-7	CASSAQTSRGHEQYF
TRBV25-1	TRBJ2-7	CASSEGLAGIYEQYF
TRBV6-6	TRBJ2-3	CASSYGLADTQYF
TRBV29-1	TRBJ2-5	CSVAGEETQYF
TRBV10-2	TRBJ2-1	CASSLIRGGPGEQFF
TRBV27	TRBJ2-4	CASSPGRGINNENIQYF
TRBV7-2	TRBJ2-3	CASSLARGQDTQYF
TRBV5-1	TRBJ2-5	CASSLGSIPQETQYF
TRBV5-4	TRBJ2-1	CASSLESGAHNEQFF
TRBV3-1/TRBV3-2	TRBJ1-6	CASSQGQNNSPLHF
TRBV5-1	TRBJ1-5	CASSASTDQPQHF
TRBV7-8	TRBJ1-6	CASGISGGQGSPLHF
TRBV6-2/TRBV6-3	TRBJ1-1	CASSSRGRGAGTEAFF
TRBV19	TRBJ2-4	CASSIGGTAIHIQYF
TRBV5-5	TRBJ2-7	CASSPQVGDYYEQYF
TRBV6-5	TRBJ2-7	CASRSSGEQYF
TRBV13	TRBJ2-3	CASSPTRSADTQYF
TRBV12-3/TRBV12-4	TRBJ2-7	CASSNLISYEQYF
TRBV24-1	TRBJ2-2	CATSELSGELFF
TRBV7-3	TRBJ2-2	CASSRQGNTGELFF
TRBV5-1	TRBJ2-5	CASSYYSGRASETQYF
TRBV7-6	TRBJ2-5	CASSSPGLADQETQYF
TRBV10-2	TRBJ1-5	CASSESGQALNQPQHF
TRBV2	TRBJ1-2	CASSDLGQGARGFYGYTF
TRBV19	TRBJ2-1	CASNAGGREKFF
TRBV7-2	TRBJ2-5	CASSLGPGVAGGKETQYF
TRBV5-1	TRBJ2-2	CASSLISGGANTGELFF
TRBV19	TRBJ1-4	CATQVGSRTEKLFF
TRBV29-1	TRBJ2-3	CSVRQLTTDTQYF
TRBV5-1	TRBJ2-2	CASSQRRTAATGELFF
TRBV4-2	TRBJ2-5	CASSQASRVQGETQYF
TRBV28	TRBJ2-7	CASSRRDITYEQYF
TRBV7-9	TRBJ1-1	CASSLTQGRGTEAFF
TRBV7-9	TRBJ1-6	CASSSLSGYSPLHF
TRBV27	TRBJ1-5	CASSPDRTSYQPQHF